The 6 T cell receptor beta chains presented below share a single source sample, sequenced in a study of blood T cell repertoires in COVID-19. TCRdb's copy holds only in-frame clones and misses some; the assay was immunoSEQ multiplex PCR. The table includes approximately 190,000 clones, roughly 80% detected once. The sequenced sample was PBMCs or T cells enriched from blood (not recorded which). These receptors came from a man aged 35 to 55 who had recovered from COVID-19.

In DNA, the CDR3 is TGTGCCAGCAGCGTCTCTAAGCGACAGGGTTGGACAGATACGCAGTATTTT. Its translation: CASSVSKRQGWTDTQYF. This chain joins TRBV9 and TRBJ2-3, with 7 positions matching TRBD1. Germline CDR1 SGDLS, CDR2 YYNGEE. Trimming at V came to 2 bases and at J to 3 bases, leaving 12 bases not matched to a gene. The CDR3 is made up of 17 amino acids.

V and J are TRBV19 and TRBJ2-3, with D possibly being TRBD1 (6 bases). The CDR3 is 13 amino acids. Germline CDR1 LNHDA, CDR2 SQIVND (reference sequence). V lost 6 bases and J lost 1, with 8 bases in between. CDR3: CASSNRGTDTQYF. CDR3 in DNA: TGTGCCAGTAGCAACAGGGGCACAGATACGCAGTATTTT.

This clone was seen a handful of times. V gene TRBV7-8 combines with J gene TRBJ2-7; 7 bases agree with TRBD1. This CDR3 is built from 16 residues. V dropped 5 bases and J dropped 2; count of bases not matched to a gene: 12. Germline loops: CDR1 SGHVS, CDR2 FQNEAQ. For the CDR3, the DNA is TGTGCCAGCAGCAAGGCCCGGGACAGTGGACCCTACGAGCAGTACTTC. This codes for CASSKARDSGPYEQYF.

The V and J genes are TRBV2 and TRBJ2-1; D ambiguous. Deletions cut 6 bases from V and 6 bases from J, with 6 bases between. This CDR3 contains 11 residues. CDR1 is SNHLY and CDR2 is FYNNEI in the germline V gene. CDR3 protein: CASRIVNEQFF. The CDR3 DNA follows: TGTGCCAGCAGAATAGTCAATGAGCAGTTCTTC.

The chain is built from TRBV28 and TRBJ1-5, with D perhaps TRBD1 (5 bases). The V and J ends lost 3 bases and 11 bases respectively, with 20 bases between them. Germline V lookup: CDR1 MDHEN, CDR2 SYDVKM. The CDR3 has 15 amino acids. CDR3 sequence: CASSFRDSLYDSQHF. Here the CDR3 DNA reads TGTGCCAGCAGTTTCCGGGACTCTCTTTATGATTCCCAGCATTTT.

This chain connects TRBV28 to TRBJ1-5, with D uncertain. V shed 4 bases and J shed 1 base, with 8 bases lying between them. CDR1 is MDHEN and CDR2 is SYDVKM in the germline V gene. The CDR3 consists of 14 residues. CDR3 DNA: TGTGCCAGCAGTTGGTCGGGAAGCAATCAGCCCCAGCATTTT. This translates into CASSWSGSNQPQHF.